This entry features one T cell receptor (beta chain) sequence. The data belong to a study of shared clonotypes between healthy human individuals. Terminally differentiated effector memory CD45RA+ cells were excluded by CCR7 positive selection of CD45RO-negative cells. Original processing methods: Junction-only sequences without quality scores were provided by ImmunoSEQ, so filtering was different. TCRdb's table, derived via immunoSEQ multiplex PCR, lists solely in-frame clones and lacks some. The V and J calls and clone size come from that table; D and trimming were worked out from the DNA. The table records roughly 2 million clones, about 95% of them present only once. This CDR3 spans 15 amino acids. V was pared by 1 base and J by 5 bases, with 9 bases between. The germline V gene has CDR1 SGHVS and CDR2 FQNEAQ.

Sequencing was done on a sample of naive CD8+ T cells sorted from blood. The clonotype comes from a young man in good health. The rearrangement links TRBV7-8 to TRBJ1-6; no clear D. Here the CDR3 reads CASSLGTTNNSPLHF. In DNA form, the CDR3 reads TGTGCCAGCAGCTTAGGGACGACAAATAATTCACCCCTCCACTTT.